This T cell receptor beta chain was documented in a study of blood T cell repertoires in COVID-19. Using immunoSEQ multiplex PCR, the repertoire was profiled, and TCRdb retains in-frame clones only, with some absent. The sample has about 170,000 clones, roughly four fifths seen once. The CDR3 contains 14 residues. Germline assignment: CDR1 LGHDT and CDR2 YNNKEL (reference sequence). Trimming pared 5 bases from V and 4 bases from J, leaving 11 bases between. The sample was PBMCs or T cells enriched from blood (not recorded which). The source of this sequence is a man aged 50-60 years who had recovered from COVID-19. The chain links TRBV3-1 (or the pseudogene TRBV3-2) to TRBJ1-4, with no clear D. As DNA, the CDR3 is TGTGCCAGCAGCGCTCGCGGCCGTAATGAAAAACTGTTTTTT. Its translation: CASSARGRNEKLFF.